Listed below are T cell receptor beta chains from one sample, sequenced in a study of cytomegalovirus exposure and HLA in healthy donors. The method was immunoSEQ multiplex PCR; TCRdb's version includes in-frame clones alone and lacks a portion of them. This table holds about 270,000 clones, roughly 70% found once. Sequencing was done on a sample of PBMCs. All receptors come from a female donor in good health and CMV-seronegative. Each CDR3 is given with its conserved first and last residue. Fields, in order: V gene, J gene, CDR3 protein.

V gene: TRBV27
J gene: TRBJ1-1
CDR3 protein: CASSLFGLLNTEAFF

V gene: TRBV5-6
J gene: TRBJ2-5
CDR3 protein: CASSTTGTRNQETQYF

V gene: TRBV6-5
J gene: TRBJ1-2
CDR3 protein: CASRYSAGGYTF

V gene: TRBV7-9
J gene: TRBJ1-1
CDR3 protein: CASSLGANTEAFF

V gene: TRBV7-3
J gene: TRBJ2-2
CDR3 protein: CASTLQGLPNTGELFF

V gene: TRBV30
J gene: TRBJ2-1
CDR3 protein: CAWSSWTSGVNEQFF

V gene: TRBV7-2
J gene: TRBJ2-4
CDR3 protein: CASSRLGAPGGKNIQYF

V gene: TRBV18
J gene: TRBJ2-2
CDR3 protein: CASSPTASGANTGELFF

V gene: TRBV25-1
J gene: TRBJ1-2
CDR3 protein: CASRGANYGYTF

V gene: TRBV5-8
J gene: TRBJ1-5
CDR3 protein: CASSAGHQPQHF

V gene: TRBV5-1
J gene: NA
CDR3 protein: CASSFAATSYEQYF

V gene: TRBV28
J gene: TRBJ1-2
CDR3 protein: CAGGTVYGYTF

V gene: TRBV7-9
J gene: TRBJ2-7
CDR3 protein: CASSLGLAGGLNEQYF

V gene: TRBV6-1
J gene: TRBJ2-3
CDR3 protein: CASTTSGRAGDTQYF

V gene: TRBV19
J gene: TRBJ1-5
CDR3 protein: CASSIGAPSWQPQHF

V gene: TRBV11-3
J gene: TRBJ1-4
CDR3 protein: CASSSGGQLLREKLFF

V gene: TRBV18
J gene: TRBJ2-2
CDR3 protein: CASSPKNSGRPANTGELFF

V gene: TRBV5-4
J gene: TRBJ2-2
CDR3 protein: CASSVGEAGELFF

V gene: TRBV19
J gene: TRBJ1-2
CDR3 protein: CASIPGQGNYGYTF

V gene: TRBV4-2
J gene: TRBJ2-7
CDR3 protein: CASSQDLGEGFHEQYF

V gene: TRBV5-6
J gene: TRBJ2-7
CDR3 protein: CASSLGLAVSYEQYF

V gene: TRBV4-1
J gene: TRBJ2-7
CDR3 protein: CASSQESGEQYF

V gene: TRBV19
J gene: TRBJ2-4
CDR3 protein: CATLSRGGQSPENIQYF

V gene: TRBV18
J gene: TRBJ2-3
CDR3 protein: CTSSRKAAGESDTQYF

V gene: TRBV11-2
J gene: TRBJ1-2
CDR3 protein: CASSLAGGYNYGYTF

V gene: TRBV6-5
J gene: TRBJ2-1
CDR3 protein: CASSYDRAGGPLEQFF

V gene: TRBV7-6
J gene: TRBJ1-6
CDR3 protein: CASSPGQHNSPLHF

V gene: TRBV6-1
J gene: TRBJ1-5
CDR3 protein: CASSELRQGARNRQPQHF

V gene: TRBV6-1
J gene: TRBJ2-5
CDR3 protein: CASSETQGMETQYF

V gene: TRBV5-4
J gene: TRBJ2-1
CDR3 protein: CASSLGLYNEQFF

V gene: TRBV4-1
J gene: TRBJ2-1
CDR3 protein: CASSQASDNEQFF

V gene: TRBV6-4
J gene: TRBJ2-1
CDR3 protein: CASSDGTSGMNEQFF

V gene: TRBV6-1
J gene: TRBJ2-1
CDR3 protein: CASSEAASGSNEQFF

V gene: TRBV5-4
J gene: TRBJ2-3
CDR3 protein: CASSEKGLGTDTQYF

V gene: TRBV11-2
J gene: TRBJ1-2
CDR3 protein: CASSSRGLDGYTF

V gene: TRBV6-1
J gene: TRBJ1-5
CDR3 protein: CASRPAGLDQPQHF

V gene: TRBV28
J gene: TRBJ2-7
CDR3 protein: CASRPRGSGRGTYEQYF

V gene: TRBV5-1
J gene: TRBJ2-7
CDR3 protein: CASSLAQGLLSYEQYF

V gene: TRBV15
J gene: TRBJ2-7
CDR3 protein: CATKSQGPAYEQYF

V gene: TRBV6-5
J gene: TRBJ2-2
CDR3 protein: CASSYGSWSGELFF

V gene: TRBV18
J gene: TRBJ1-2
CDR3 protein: CASSPEAGPNYGYTF

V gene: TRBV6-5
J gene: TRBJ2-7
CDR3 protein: CASSEGSGSIYEQYF

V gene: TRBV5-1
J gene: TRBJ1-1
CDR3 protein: CASSLPTENTEAFF

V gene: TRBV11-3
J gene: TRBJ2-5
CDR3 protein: CASSSWTSGRRRDAETQYF

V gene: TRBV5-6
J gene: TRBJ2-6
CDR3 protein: CASRDRGSGANVLTF

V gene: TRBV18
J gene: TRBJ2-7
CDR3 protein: CASSEPGQGSSYEQYF